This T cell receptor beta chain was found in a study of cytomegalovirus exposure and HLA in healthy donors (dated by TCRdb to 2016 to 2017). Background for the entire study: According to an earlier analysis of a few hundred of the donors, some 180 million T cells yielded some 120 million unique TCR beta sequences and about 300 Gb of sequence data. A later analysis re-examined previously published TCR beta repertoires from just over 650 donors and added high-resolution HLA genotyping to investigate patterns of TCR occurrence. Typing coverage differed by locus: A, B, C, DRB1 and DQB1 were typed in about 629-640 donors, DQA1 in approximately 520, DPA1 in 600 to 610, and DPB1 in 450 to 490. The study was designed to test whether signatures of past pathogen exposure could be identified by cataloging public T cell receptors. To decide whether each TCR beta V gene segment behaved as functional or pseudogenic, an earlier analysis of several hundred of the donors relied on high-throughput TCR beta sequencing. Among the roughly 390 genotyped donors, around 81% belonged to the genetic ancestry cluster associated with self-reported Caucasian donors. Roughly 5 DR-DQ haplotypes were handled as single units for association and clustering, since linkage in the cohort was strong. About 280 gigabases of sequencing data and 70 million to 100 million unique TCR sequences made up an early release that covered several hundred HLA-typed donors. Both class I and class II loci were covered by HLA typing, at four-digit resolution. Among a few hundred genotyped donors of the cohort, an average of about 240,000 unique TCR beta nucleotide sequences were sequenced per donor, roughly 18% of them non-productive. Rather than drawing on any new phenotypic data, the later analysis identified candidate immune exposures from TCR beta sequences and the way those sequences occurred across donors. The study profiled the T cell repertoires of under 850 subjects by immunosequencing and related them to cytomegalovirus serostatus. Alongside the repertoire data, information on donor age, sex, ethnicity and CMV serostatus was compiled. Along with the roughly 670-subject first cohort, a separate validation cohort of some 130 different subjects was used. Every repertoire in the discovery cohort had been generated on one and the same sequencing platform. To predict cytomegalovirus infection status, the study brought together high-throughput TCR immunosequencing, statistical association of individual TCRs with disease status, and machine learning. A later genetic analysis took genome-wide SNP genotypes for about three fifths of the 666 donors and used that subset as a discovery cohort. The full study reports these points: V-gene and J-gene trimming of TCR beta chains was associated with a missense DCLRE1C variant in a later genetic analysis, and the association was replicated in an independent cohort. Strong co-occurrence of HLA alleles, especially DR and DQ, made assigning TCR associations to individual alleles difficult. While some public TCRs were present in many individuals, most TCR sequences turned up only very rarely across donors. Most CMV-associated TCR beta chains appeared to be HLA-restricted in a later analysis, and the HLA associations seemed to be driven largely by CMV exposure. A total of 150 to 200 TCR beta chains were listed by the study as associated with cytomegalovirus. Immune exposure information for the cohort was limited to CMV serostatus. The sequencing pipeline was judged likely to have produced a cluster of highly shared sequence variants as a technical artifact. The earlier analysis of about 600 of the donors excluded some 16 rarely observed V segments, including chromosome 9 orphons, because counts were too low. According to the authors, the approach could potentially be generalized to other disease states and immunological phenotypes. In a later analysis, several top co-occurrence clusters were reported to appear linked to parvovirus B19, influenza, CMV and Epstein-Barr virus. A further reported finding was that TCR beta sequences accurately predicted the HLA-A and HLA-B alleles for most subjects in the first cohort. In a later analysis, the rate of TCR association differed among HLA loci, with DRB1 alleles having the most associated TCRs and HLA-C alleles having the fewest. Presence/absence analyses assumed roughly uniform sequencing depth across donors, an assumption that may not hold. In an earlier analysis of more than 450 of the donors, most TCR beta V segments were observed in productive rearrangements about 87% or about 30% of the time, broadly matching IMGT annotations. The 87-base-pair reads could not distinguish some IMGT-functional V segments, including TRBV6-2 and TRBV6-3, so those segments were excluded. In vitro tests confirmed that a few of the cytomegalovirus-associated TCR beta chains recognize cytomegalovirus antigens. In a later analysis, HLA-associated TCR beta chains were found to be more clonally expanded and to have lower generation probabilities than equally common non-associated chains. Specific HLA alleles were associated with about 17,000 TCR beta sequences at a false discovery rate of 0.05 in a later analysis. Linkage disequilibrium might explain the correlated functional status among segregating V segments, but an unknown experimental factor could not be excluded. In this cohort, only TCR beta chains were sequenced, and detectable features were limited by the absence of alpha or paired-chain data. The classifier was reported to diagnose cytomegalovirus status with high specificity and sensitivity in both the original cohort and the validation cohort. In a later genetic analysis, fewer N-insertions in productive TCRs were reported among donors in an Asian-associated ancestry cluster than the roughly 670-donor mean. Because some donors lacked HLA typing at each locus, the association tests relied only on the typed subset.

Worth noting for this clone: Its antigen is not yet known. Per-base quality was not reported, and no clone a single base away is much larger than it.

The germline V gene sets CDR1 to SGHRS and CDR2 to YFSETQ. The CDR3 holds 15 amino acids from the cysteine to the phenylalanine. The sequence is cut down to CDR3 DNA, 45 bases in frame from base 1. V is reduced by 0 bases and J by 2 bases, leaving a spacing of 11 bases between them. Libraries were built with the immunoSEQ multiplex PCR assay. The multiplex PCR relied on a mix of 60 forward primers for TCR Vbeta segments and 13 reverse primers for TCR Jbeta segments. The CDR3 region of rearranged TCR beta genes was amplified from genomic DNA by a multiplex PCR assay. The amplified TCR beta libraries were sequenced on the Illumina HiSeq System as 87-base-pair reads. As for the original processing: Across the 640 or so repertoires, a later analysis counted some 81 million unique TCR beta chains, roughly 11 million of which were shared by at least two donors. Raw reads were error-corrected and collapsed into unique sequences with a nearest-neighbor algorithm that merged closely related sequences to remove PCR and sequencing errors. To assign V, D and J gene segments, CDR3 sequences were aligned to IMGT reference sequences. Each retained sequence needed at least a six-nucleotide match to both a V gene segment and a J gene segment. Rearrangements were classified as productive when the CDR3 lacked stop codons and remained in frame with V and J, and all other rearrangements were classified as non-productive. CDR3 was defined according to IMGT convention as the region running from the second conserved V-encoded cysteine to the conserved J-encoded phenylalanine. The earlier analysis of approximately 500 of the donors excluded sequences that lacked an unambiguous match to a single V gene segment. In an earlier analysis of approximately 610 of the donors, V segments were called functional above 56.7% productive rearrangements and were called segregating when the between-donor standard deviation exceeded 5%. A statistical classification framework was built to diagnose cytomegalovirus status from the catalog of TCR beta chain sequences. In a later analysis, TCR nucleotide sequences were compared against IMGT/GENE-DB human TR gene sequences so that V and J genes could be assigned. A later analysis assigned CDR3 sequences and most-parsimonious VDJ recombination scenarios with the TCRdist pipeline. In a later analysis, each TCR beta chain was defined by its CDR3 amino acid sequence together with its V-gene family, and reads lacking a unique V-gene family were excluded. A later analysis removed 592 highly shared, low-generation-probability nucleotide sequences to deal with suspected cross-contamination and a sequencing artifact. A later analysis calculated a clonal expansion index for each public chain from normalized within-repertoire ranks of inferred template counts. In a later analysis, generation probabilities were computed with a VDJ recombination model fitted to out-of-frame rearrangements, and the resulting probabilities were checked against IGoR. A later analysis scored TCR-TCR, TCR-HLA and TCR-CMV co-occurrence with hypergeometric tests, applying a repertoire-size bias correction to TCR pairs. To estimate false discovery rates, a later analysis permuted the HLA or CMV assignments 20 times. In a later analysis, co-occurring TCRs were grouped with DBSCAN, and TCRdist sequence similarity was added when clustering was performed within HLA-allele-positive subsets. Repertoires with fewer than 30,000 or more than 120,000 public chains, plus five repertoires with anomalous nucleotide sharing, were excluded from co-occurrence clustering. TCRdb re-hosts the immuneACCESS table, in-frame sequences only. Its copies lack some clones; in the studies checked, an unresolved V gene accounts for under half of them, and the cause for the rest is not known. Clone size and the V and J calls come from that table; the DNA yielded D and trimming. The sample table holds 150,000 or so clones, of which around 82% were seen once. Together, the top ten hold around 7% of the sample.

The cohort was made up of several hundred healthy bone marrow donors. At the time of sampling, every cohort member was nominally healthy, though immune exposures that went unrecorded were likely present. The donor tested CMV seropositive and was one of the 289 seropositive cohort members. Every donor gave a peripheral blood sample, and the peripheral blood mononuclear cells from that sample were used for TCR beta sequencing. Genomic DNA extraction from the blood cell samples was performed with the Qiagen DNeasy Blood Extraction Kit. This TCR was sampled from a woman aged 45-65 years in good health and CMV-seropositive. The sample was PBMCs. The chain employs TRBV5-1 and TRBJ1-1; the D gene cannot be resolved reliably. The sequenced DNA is TGCGCCAGCAGCTTGGCCGGCGGCCTCAACACTGAAGCTTTCTTT. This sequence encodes CASSLAGGLNTEAFF.